This TCR beta chain was recovered during a study of identical twins. Overall study results and limits: Beta out-of-frame sequences displayed a weaker excess of sharing between twins.

MiXCR, run by TCRdb on the 5' RACE reads, gives a single entry per CDR3 protein. The repertoire includes 1.5 million to 2 million distinct CDR3 sequences, 32% of them detected once, and less than 0.35% sits in the top ten. Of note for this clonotype: Its antigen is not known.

CDR3 length: 16 amino acids. V lost 1 base to trimming and J lost 1 base, with 12 bases between them. Germline CDR1 and CDR2: SGHTA and FQGNSA. The chain employs TRBV7-2 and TRBJ2-3; D unclear. The TCR was taken from a newborn girl in good health. What was sequenced was cord blood. The DNA of the CDR3 is TGTGCCAGCAGCTTAGTATGGCTAGATGGCACAGATACGCAGTATTTT. Translated, it gives CASSLVWLDGTDTQYF.